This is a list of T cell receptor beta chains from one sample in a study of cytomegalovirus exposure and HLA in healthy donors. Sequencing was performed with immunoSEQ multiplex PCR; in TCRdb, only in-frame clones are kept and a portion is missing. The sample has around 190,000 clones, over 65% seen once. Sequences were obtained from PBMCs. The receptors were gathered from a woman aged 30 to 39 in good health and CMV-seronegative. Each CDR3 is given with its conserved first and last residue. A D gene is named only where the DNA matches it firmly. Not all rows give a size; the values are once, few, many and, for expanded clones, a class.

TGTGCCAGCAGTGATTTTACAGGGGGCGGGCGGGAGACCCAGTACTTC	CASSDFTGGGRETQYF	TRBJ2-5	TRBD1	TRBV25-1	-
TGTGCCAGCAAGCGGGGGTCCTACTACAATGAGCAGTTCTTC	CASKRGSYYNEQFF	TRBJ2-1	TRBD2	TRBV5-6	few
TGTGCCAGTAGTATCCGGGACAGATCTGAAGCTTTCTTT	CASSIRDRSEAFF	TRBJ1-1	TRBD1	TRBV19	once
TGTGCCAGCAGCCCGGGACAGGGTTTTGGCGAGCAGTACTTC	CASSPGQGFGEQYF	TRBJ2-7	TRBD1	TRBV7-2	-
TGTGCCAGCGGCGAACAACGCGGCTCCTACAATGAGCAGTTCTTC	CASGEQRGSYNEQFF	TRBJ2-1	-	TRBV6-5	-
TGTGCCAGCAGCCTAACTAAACAGGGACCCTATGGCTACACCTTC	CASSLTKQGPYGYTF	TRBJ1-2	-	TRBV7-8	few
TGTGCCAGCAGTGAAATGGGACAGGGGTCCACTGAAGCTTTCTTT	CASSEMGQGSTEAFF	TRBJ1-1	TRBD1	TRBV2	-
TGTGCCAGCAGTTACGGCAGATTGAACACTGAAGCTTTCTTT	CASSYGRLNTEAFF	TRBJ1-1	-	TRBV6-5	-
TGTGCCAGCAGCGTAGCTGCGATGAACACTGAAGCTTTCTTT	CASSVAAMNTEAFF	TRBJ1-1	-	TRBV9	once
TGTGCCAGCAGCTTAGTGGTGACAGGGGGCACTGAAGCTTTCTTT	CASSLVVTGGTEAFF	TRBJ1-1	TRBD1	TRBV7-8	-
TGTGCCAGCAGCCCAAGAGACAGGATTCGGAACGAGCAGTACTTC	CASSPRDRIRNEQYF	TRBJ2-7	-	TRBV5-4	-